The 27 T cell receptor beta chains presented below share a single source sample, sequenced in a study of blood T cells in healthy people across ages. The authors ran a second PCR of about 7 to 11 cycles using a sample-barcoded 5' primer and a J-beta primer mix. One entry per CDR3 protein, called by TCRdb with MiXCR from the 5' RACE reads. The data contain 1.5 million to 2 million distinct CDR3 sequences, over 25% of them singletons. Specimen: blood. The source of these receptors is a woman in her 30s in good health.

This clonotype occurred many times. This sequence joins TRBV28 and TRBJ2-5; the D is unclear. Germline V gene data show CDR1 as MDHEN and CDR2 as SYDVKM. The V gene lost 3 bases and the J gene lost 3 bases, with 5 bases spanning the gap. The CDR3 contains 12 residues. CDR3 region: CASSLEKETQYF. Written as DNA, the CDR3 is TGTGCCAGCAGTTTGGAGAAAGAGACCCAGTACTTC.

This clonotype was observed a handful of times. This rearrangement joins TRBV27 to TRBJ2-1; D possibly matches TRBD1 or TRBD2 (6 bases each). Germline V gene sequence: CDR1 MNHEY, CDR2 SMNVEV (reference sequence). The CDR3 loop spans 15 amino acids. Trimming removed 1 base from V and 5 bases from J, with 12 bases in between. The CDR3 loop is CASSLFSGANNEQFF. The CDR3 DNA is TGTGCCAGCAGTTTATTCTCGGGGGCGAACAATGAGCAGTTCTTC.

This clonotype has at least ten counts. This sequence joins TRBV18 and TRBJ2-7, with 9 bases matching TRBD1. Trimming removed 3 bases from V and 3 bases from J; junction bases left unmatched: 3. The CDR3 runs to 14 residues. Germline values: CDR1 KGHSH, CDR2 LQKENI. The CDR3 region is CASSPDRGVYEQYF. CDR3 nucleotide sequence: TGTGCCAGCTCACCCGACAGGGGGGTCTACGAGCAGTACTTC.

This clonotype was recorded at least ten times. The J gene is TRBJ2-7, the V gene TRBV12-3 or TRBV12-4; a weak D match, TRBD1 (5 bases). Between the trimmed V and J ends, which lost 6 bases and 2 bases, there was a span of 11 bases. The CDR3 has 13 residues. CDR3 sequence (DNA): TGTGCCAGCAGGCCAACAGGACCCTACGAGCAGTACTTC. Translated, it gives CASRPTGPYEQYF.

In this sample, this clonotype turned up once. The chain recombines TRBV2 with TRBJ2-3, with 9 bases fitting TRBD2. This CDR3 has 15 residues. Trimming took 7 bases from V and 4 from J; bases not matched to a gene: 9. Germline values: CDR1 SNHLY, CDR2 FYNNEI. The CDR3 nucleotides read TGTGCCAGCATGGACCAGCGGGGGGCTTCAGATACGCAGTATTTT. Its protein is CASMDQRGASDTQYF.

The gene calls are TRBV7-2 and TRBJ1-5; TRBD1 is a possible D gene (6 bases). V was trimmed by 1 base and J by 5 bases, leaving 12 bases between them. Germline loops: CDR1 SGHTA, CDR2 FQGNSA. This CDR3 has 15 residues. CDR3 DNA sequence: TGTGCCAGCAGCTTAGGTGGTGGGGGCTATCAGCCCCAGCATTTT. Translated, it gives CASSLGGGGYQPQHF. The full variable domain, rest sourced from reference TRBV7-2 and TRBJ1-5, is GAGVSQSPSNKVTEKGKDVELRCDPISGHTALYWYRQSLGQGLEFLIYFQGNSAPDKSGLPSDRFSAERTGGSVSTLTIQRTQQEDSAVYLCASSLGGGGYQPQHFGDGTRLSIL.

V gene TRBV28 combines with J gene TRBJ2-5; possible D gene TRBD2, 6 bases. Germline V gives CDR1 MDHEN, CDR2 SYDVKM. The V gene lost 7 bases and the J gene lost 0 bases, with 15 bases spanning the gap. The CDR3 runs 15 residues. The CDR3 spells CASIGLARNQETQYF. DNA for the CDR3: TGTGCCAGCATCGGGCTAGCGCGTAACCAAGAGACCCAGTACTTC. Filled out from reference TRBV28 and TRBJ2-5, the complete variable domain reads DVKVTQSSRYLVKRTGEKVFLECVQDMDHENMFWYRQDPGLGLRLIYFSYDVKMKEKGDIPEGYSVSREKKERFSLILESASTNQTSMYLCASIGLARNQETQYFGPGTRLLVL.

This clonotype was seen many times. The chain employs TRBV10-2 and TRBJ2-1; 7 bases match TRBD1. V lost 0 bases, J lost 12 bases, and 5 bases stayed unmatched. Per the germline V gene, CDR1 is WSHSY and CDR2 is SAAADI. The CDR3 is 13 amino acids. CDR3 coding DNA: TGCGCCAGCAGTGAGTCTAAGGGGGCAGGGCAGTTCTTC. Protein: CASSESKGAGQFF.

V usage is TRBV7-9 and J usage is TRBJ1-6; 8 bases are shared with TRBD1. The CDR3 runs to 14 residues. V lost 8 bases, J lost 7 bases, and 7 bases stayed unmatched. The V gene's germline CDR1 is SEHNR and CDR2 FQNEAQ (reference sequence). The DNA for the CDR3 is TGTGCCAGCCAGGACAGGGAGGGGAATTCACCCCTCCACTTT. Protein product: CASQDREGNSPLHF.

The chain is built from TRBV30 and TRBJ2-7; 13 nucleotides match TRBD2. The CDR3 extends over 15 amino acids. V was clipped by 1 base and J by 2 bases; unmatched bases: 2. Germline V lookup: CDR1 GTSNPN, CDR2 SVGIG (reference sequence). CDR3 amino acids: CAWSGGLAGAYEQYF. The CDR3 DNA follows: TGTGCCTGGAGTGGAGGACTAGCGGGAGCCTACGAGCAGTACTTC. The full variable domain, with the rest looked up from reference TRBV30 and TRBJ2-7, is SQTIHQWPATLVQPVGSPLSLECTVEGTSNPNLYWYRQAAGRGLQLLFYSVGIGQISSEVPQNLSASRPQDRQFILSSKKLLLSDSGFYLCAWSGGLAGAYEQYFGPGTRLTVT.

The rearrangement joins TRBV24-1 to TRBJ2-1, with a tentative D call TRBD1 (6 bases). The CDR3 covers 12 residues. Germline CDR1 KGHDR, CDR2 SFDVKD. The germline V and J ends were trimmed by 5 bases and 11 bases, with 12 bases remaining between them. In DNA, the CDR3 is TGTGCCACCAGTGCCTTAACAGGGAAGCAGTTCTTC. Translation gives CATSALTGKQFF.

This clonotype has ten or more counts. This chain links TRBV9 with TRBJ2-1; the match to TRBD1 covers 9 bases. The germline V gene has CDR1 SGDLS and CDR2 YYNGEE. V lost 3 bases and J lost 8; bases outside the gene matches: 9. This CDR3 has 15 residues. In DNA, the CDR3 is TGTGCCAGCAGCGAGGGACAGGGTCGTGGTGATGAGCAGTTCTTC. The encoded protein is CASSEGQGRGDEQFF.

The chain employs TRBV13 and TRBJ2-2, with 8 bases matching TRBD2. Germline CDR1 and CDR2: PRHDT and FYEKMQ (reference sequence). With 5 bases clipped from V and 2 bases from J, the junction kept 10 bases outside the gene matches. The length of the CDR3 is 17 residues. The CDR3 sequence is CASSLAPLAGNTGELFF. The CDR3 DNA reads as TGTGCCAGCAGCCTAGCCCCCCTAGCGGGCAACACCGGGGAGCTGTTTTTT. Variable domain in full (rest from reference TRBV13 and TRBJ2-2): AAGVIQSPRHLIKEKRETATLKCYPIPRHDTVYWYQQGPGQDPQFLISFYEKMQSDKGSIPDRFSAQQFSDYHSELNMSSLELGDSALYFCASSLAPLAGNTGELFFGEGSRLTVL.

This rearrangement joins TRBV10-2 to TRBJ1-1; D call uncertain. V dropped 3 bases and J dropped 8 bases, with 7 bases sitting between them. Germline V gives CDR1 WSHSY, CDR2 SAAADI. The CDR3 spans 11 residues. The DNA for the CDR3 is TGCGCCAGCAGTGATATTGGAGAAGCTTTCTTT. Amino acids: CASSDIGEAFF.

This clonotype was counted ten times or more. The V gene is TRBV12-3 or TRBV12-4, the J gene TRBJ2-7; 9 bases align to TRBD2. V trimming: 6 bases; J trimming: 1 base; junction bases outside the gene matches: 7. This CDR3 region has 15 residues. The CDR3: CASSYSGGPSYEQYF. The CDR3 DNA sequence: TGTGCCAGCAGCTATAGCGGGGGACCATCCTACGAGCAGTACTTC.

The V gene is TRBV30, the J gene TRBJ2-5; 9 bases map to TRBD2. Trimming took 0 bases from V and 11 from J; bases not matched to a gene: 10. CDR3 length equals 14 residues. The germline V gene has CDR1 GTSNPN and CDR2 SVGIG (reference sequence). CDR3 sequence: CAWSVASGTDEQYF. CDR3 coding DNA: TGTGCCTGGAGTGTGGCTAGCGGGACCGATGAGCAGTACTTC.

Turning to this clonotype: Just one base apart from a much larger clone, this may be a read error. The rearrangement links TRBV10-3 to TRBJ2-1, with D tentatively TRBD1 (5 bases). From germline, CDR1 is ENHRY and CDR2 SYGVKD. This CDR3 has 13 residues. V gave up 4 bases and J gave up 6 bases, with 10 bases separating them. The CDR3 DNA reads TGTGCCATCAGTGGGACATGGGGCAATGAGCAGTTCTTC. Translation: CAISGTWGNEQFF.

Remarks on this clonotype: This may be a read error, as it is one base from a much larger clone. The V and J genes are TRBV10-2 and TRBJ2-5, with a possible D match to TRBD2 (6 bases). The CDR3 length is 15 residues. Per germline, CDR1 WSHSY and CDR2 SAAADI. V lost 4 bases and J lost 1, with 13 bases in between. In DNA form, the CDR3 reads TGCGCCAGCAGTGGGGGACTGGGGTTCCAAGAGACCCAGTACTTC. Translated, it gives CASSGGLGFQETQYF.

V usage is TRBV7-3 and J usage is TRBJ2-1; TRBD2 matches at 11 bases. Germline assignment: CDR1 SGHTA and CDR2 FQGTGA. The CDR3 spans 20 residues. V was clipped by 4 bases and J by 8 bases; unmatched bases: 22. The CDR3 DNA reads TGTGCCAGCAGCTCCCGGGGCGGTAGCGGGGGGGCCTTGGTTGTCGATGAGCAGTTCTTC. Amino acids: CASSSRGGSGGALVVDEQFF. The variable domain in full, with the rest retrieved from reference TRBV7-3 and TRBJ2-1, is GAGVSQTPSNKVTEKGKYVELRCDPISGHTALYWYRQSLGQGPEFLIYFQGTGAADDSGLPNDRFFAVRPEGSVSTLKIQRTERGDSAVYLCASSSRGGSGGALVVDEQFFGPGTRLTVL.

This clonotype was seen only a few times. The J gene is TRBJ1-2, the V gene TRBV5-1, with D possibly matching TRBD1 (6 bases). The CDR3 spans 15 residues. With 1 base removed from V and 5 bases from J, the gap between germline ends came to 15 bases. CDR1 is SGHRS and CDR2 is YFSETQ in the germline V gene. CDR3 sequence: CASSLNREVLYGYTF. In DNA, the CDR3 is TGCGCCAGCAGCTTGAACAGGGAAGTTCTGTATGGCTACACCTTC.

This clonotype was detected a few times. The gene calls are TRBV5-1 and TRBJ2-2; D is ambiguous. Germline CDR1 reads SGHRS; CDR2 reads YFSETQ. Between the trimmed V and J ends, which lost 3 bases and 6 bases, there was a span of 12 bases. The CDR3 length is 14 residues. The CDR3 DNA sequence: TGCGCCAGCAGCTCCTTGATTGACGCCGGGGAGCTGTTTTTT. This codes for CASSSLIDAGELFF.

This clonotype appeared many times. This chain connects TRBV20-1 to TRBJ2-5; weak D call: TRBD2 (6 bases). The germline V and J ends were trimmed by 0 bases and 2 bases, with 16 bases remaining between them. From germline, CDR1 is DFQATT and CDR2 SNEGSKA (reference sequence). This CDR3 is built from 16 residues. The CDR3 sequence: CSARDIAAGSQETQYF. CDR3 bases: TGCAGTGCTAGAGATATCGCGGCGGGAAGTCAAGAGACCCAGTACTTC.

V gene TRBV12-3 or TRBV12-4 combines with J gene TRBJ1-1; 10 bases map to TRBD1. V lost 3 bases to trimming and J lost 5 bases; unmatched junction nucleotides: 6. The CDR3 is 15 amino acids. CDR3 sequence: CASSFTDRGETEAFF. The CDR3 DNA sequence: TGTGCCAGCAGTTTTACGGACAGGGGGGAGACTGAAGCTTTCTTT.

CDR3 protein: CASSWQGEGTQYF. The CDR3 DNA reads TGTGCCAGCTCATGGCAAGGCGAAGGGACCCAGTACTTC. The V and J genes are TRBV18 and TRBJ2-5; D is ambiguous. Trimming shortened V by 5 bases and J by 7 bases, and 14 bases separated the two germline ends. In germline, CDR1 is KGHSH, CDR2 LQKENI. The CDR3 is made up of 13 amino acids.

This clonotype was seen more than once but under ten times. J is TRBJ2-1 and V is TRBV20-1; 11 nucleotides match TRBD2. The length of the CDR3 is 15 residues. V gave up 2 bases and J gave up 6 bases; unmatched junction bases: 6. The germline V gene has CDR1 DFQATT and CDR2 SNEGSKA (reference sequence). The CDR3 DNA is TGCAGTGCTAGACTAACTAGCGGGAGTACCAATGAGCAGTTCTTC. Amino acid sequence: CSARLTSGSTNEQFF.

This clonotype has a handful of counts. The CDR3 DNA reads as TGTGCCAGCAGCATCACTAGCGGGGGGGCTTACGAGCAGTACTTC. It translates to CASSITSGGAYEQYF. This chain links TRBV7-2 with TRBJ2-7; 13 bases match TRBD2. Looked up from germline, CDR1 is SGHTA and CDR2 is FQGNSA. The V segment lost 5 bases and the J segment 4 bases; nucleotides outside the gene matches: 5. The CDR3 length is 15 residues. Full variable domain (rest looked up from reference TRBV7-2 and TRBJ2-7): GAGVSQSPSNKVTEKGKDVELRCDPISGHTALYWYRQSLGQGLEFLIYFQGNSAPDKSGLPSDRFSAERTGGSVSTLTIQRTQQEDSAVYLCASSITSGGAYEQYFGPGTRLTVT.

Of note for this clonotype: At one end the junction does not follow the germline gene, possibly because of a read error. The CDR3 is CTSSLSAGASYNEQFF. The CDR3, as DNA: TGCACCAGCAGCTTGTCAGCGGGAGCCTCCTACAATGAGCAGTTCTTC. The chain couples TRBV5-1 to TRBJ2-1; 8 positions agree with TRBD2. CDR1 and CDR2 from the germline V gene are SGHRS and YFSETQ. This CDR3 contains 16 residues.